The 20 T cell receptor beta chains presented below share a single source sample, sequenced in a study of shared clonotypes between healthy human individuals. TCRdb's table, derived via immunoSEQ multiplex PCR, lists solely in-frame clones and lacks some. The repertoire has 980,000 or so clones, around 80% of them found once; the top ten carry about 1.5%. Sequencing was carried out using memory CD4+ T cells sorted from blood. Sample subset: CD45RA-negative fraction. Receptors originate from a young man in good health.

J is TRBJ1-5 and V is TRBV23-1; D is undetermined. TRBV23-1 has ORF status, its function being uncertain. The CDR3 extends over 17 amino acids. Between the trimmed V and J ends, which lost 6 bases and 0 bases, there was a span of 18 bases. CDR3 loop: CASRLHPAPVSNQPQHF. For the CDR3, the DNA is TGCGCCAGCAGGTTACACCCAGCTCCTGTTAGCAATCAGCCCCAGCATTTT.

This clone was counted a few times. The chain carries TRBV4-3 and TRBJ1-2; tentatively, D is TRBD1 (6 bases). The CDR3 sequence is 13 residues long. Germline values: CDR1 LGHNA, CDR2 YSLEER. Trimming removed 4 bases from V and 8 bases from J, with 14 bases in between. DNA of the CDR3: TGCGCCAGCAGCCCACAGGGTTCAGGAGGCTACACCTTC. Its protein product is CASSPQGSGGYTF.

This clone appeared once. Compared with germline, one end of the junction differs, possibly owing to a read error. The chain has TRBV28 and TRBJ1-2; 11 nucleotides match TRBD1. The CDR3 has 15 amino acids. Germline V gene lookup returns CDR1 MDHEN and CDR2 SYDVKM. The CDR3 DNA reads as TGTGCCAGCAGTTTAGGGACAGGGGGACCCTATAGCTACACCTTC. Translated, it gives CASSLGTGGPYSYTF.

The chain is built from TRBV7-2 and TRBJ2-7, with D possibly TRBD2 on 6 matching bases. The germline V gene encodes CDR1 SGHTA and CDR2 FQGNSA. Trimming removed 5 bases at V and 11 bases at J, with 19 bases between. The CDR3 contains 13 residues. The CDR3 nucleotides are TGTGCCAGCAGCCCGCGGGGTGGGGGACTTAAGTACTTC. Its translation is CASSPRGGGLKYF. Filled out from reference TRBV7-2 and TRBJ2-7, the complete variable domain reads GAGVSQSPSNKVTEKGKDVELRCDPISGHTALYWYRQSLGQGLEFLIYFQGNSAPDKSGLPSDRFSAERTGGSVSTLTIQRTQQEDSAVYLCASSPRGGGLKYFGPGTRLTVT.

This clone was counted a few times. The rearrangement joins TRBV7-2 to TRBJ2-5; 11 bases map to TRBD2. The V and J ends lost 5 bases and 4 bases, in that order; junction bases with no gene match: 3. The CDR3 has 14 amino acids. The germline gives CDR1 SGHTA, CDR2 FQGNSA. Here the CDR3 DNA reads TGTGCCAGCAGCAGGCTAGCGGGAGGAGAGACCCAGTACTTC. It encodes CASSRLAGGETQYF.

This rearrangement joins TRBV6-5 to TRBJ2-5; 9 bases agree with TRBD2. With 6 bases clipped from V and 5 bases from J, the junction kept 10 bases outside the gene matches. Germline loops: CDR1 MNHEY, CDR2 SVGAGI. This CDR3 has 15 amino acids. CDR3 sequence (DNA): TGTGCCAGCAGCTTAGCGGGAGTTTTTTCGGAGACCCAGTACTTC. It yields the protein CASSLAGVFSETQYF.

The chain has TRBV6-1 and TRBJ2-4; D might be TRBD2 (6 bases). CDR3 length: 16 amino acids. Trimming pared 4 bases from V and 3 bases from J, leaving 16 bases between. The germline CDR1 and CDR2 sequences are MNHNS and SASEGT. The CDR3 region is CASSGGGESSKNIQYF. The CDR3 nucleotides are TGTGCCAGCAGTGGAGGAGGGGAGAGTAGCAAAAACATTCAGTACTTC.

This clone came up a few times. V usage is TRBV19 and J usage is TRBJ1-5; D call uncertain. The CDR3 contains 13 residues. The germline V gene encodes CDR1 LNHDA and CDR2 SQIVND (reference sequence). V lost 4 bases and J lost 9, with 13 bases in between. The DNA of the CDR3 is TGTGCCAGTAGTAGGGCGGTCCGAGGGCCCCAGCATTTT. Translating gives CASSRAVRGPQHF.

CDR3 in amino acids: CASSLGSGGPSSYEQYF. CDR3 in DNA: TGTGCCAGCAGCTTGGGTAGCGGGGGGCCGAGCTCCTACGAGCAGTACTTC. The chain links TRBV5-4 to TRBJ2-7; 10 bases match TRBD2. Germline CDR1 reads SGHNT; CDR2 reads YYREEE (reference sequence). This CDR3 region has 17 residues. J was trimmed by 0 bases and V by 0 bases; bases with no gene match: 6.

This chain connects TRBV2 to TRBJ2-5; the match to TRBD2 covers 13 bases. V was pared by 7 bases and J by 2 bases, with 7 bases of the junction left unmatched. This CDR3 region has 16 residues. Germline loops: CDR1 SNHLY, CDR2 FYNNEI. The CDR3 DNA reads as TGTGCCAGCACAGAACTACTAGCGGGGGGGCAAGAGACCCAGTACTTC. Translating gives CASTELLAGGQETQYF. Full variable domain (rest looked up from reference TRBV2 and TRBJ2-5): EPEVTQTPSHQVTQMGQEVILRCVPISNHLYFYWYRQILGQKVEFLVSFYNNEISEKSEIFDDQFSVERPDGSNFTLKIRSTKLEDSAMYFCASTELLAGGQETQYFGPGTRLLVL.

Concerning this clone itself: One base away lies a much larger clone, so this may be a sequencing read error. The chain couples TRBV6-1 to TRBJ2-5; D may be TRBD2 (6 bases). Germline V CDR1 and CDR2: MNHNS, SASEGT. The CDR3 is made up of 15 amino acids. For the CDR3, the DNA is TGTGCCAGCAGTGGGGGGGACGTGCCCCAAGAGACCCAGCACTTC. Protein sequence: CASSGGDVPQETQHF.

This clone occurred once. The junction and the germline gene differ at one end; a read error may be behind it. The chain is built from TRBV20-1 and TRBJ2-5; D assignment may be TRBD1 or TRBD2 (5 bases each). CDR3 length: 9 amino acids. Germline V lookup: CDR1 DFQATT, CDR2 SNEGSKA (reference sequence). The CDR3 spells CSAGTPRDF. In nucleotides, the CDR3 is TGCAGTGCTGGGACCCCACGGGACTTC.

V and J are TRBV29-1 and TRBJ1-2; no clear D. Germline assignment: CDR1 SQVTM and CDR2 ANQGSEA. The germline V and J ends were trimmed by 5 bases and 6 bases, with 13 bases remaining between them. The CDR3 runs 12 residues. In DNA form, the CDR3 reads TGCAGCGTTTCGGACCGTCTTGATGGCTACACCTTC. This codes for CSVSDRLDGYTF.

The V call is TRBV6-6, the J call TRBJ1-3; 8 bases are shared with TRBD1. Germline CDR1 MNHNY, CDR2 SVGAGI (reference sequence). This CDR3 region has 16 residues. The J segment lost 0 bases and the V segment lost 5 bases, leaving 6 bases of the junction unmatched. CDR3 in amino acids: CASSTGTGLSGNTIYF. As DNA, the CDR3 is TGTGCCAGCAGTACCGGGACAGGCCTCTCTGGAAACACCATATATTTT.

The J gene is TRBJ1-2, the V gene TRBV30, with 7 bases identical to TRBD1. Looked up from germline, CDR1 is GTSNPN and CDR2 is SVGIG (reference sequence). CDR3 size: 17 residues. With V trimmed by 4 bases and J by 4 bases, 18 bases remained unmatched. The CDR3 reads CAWTVSPTGTYAYGYTF. The CDR3 DNA reads TGTGCCTGGACCGTCAGCCCGACAGGGACCTACGCCTATGGCTACACCTTC. Based on the CDR3 plus reference TRBV30 and TRBJ1-2, the full variable domain is SQTIHQWPATLVQPVGSPLSLECTVEGTSNPNLYWYRQAAGRGLQLLFYSVGIGQISSEVPQNLSASRPQDRQFILSSKKLLLSDSGFYLCAWTVSPTGTYAYGYTFGSGTRLTVV.

The CDR3 loop reads CASSLANSNTEAFF. The DNA for the CDR3 is TGCGCCAGCAGCTTGGCCAATTCCAACACTGAAGCTTTCTTT. This chain connects TRBV5-1 to TRBJ1-1; D remains ambiguous. V dropped 0 bases and J dropped 2 bases, with 8 bases sitting between them. This CDR3 is 14 amino acids long. Germline CDR1 SGHRS, CDR2 YFSETQ.

This clone was counted only a few times. V usage is TRBV27 and J usage is TRBJ2-7; D gene ambiguous. Germline V CDR1 and CDR2: MNHEY, SMNVEV (reference sequence). The CDR3 totals 13 residues. V was trimmed by 8 bases and J by 0 bases, leaving 11 bases between them. This CDR3 is CASSGRSSYEQYF. The CDR3 nucleotides read TGTGCCAGCTCTGGAAGAAGCTCCTACGAGCAGTACTTC.

Concerning this clone itself: The sample contains more than one DNA sequence encoding this CDR3. The V and J genes are TRBV18 and TRBJ2-3; the D gene is possibly TRBD1 (6 bases). The CDR3 has 15 residues. V dropped 3 bases and J dropped 2 bases, with 12 bases sitting between them. Per the germline V gene, CDR1 is KGHSH and CDR2 is LQKENI. The CDR3 nucleotides are TGTGCCAGCTCACCTTTACAGGGAAACACAGATACGCAGTATTTT. Its protein is CASSPLQGNTDTQYF. Full variable domain (remainder filled in from reference TRBV18 and TRBJ2-3): NAGVMQNPRHLVRRRGQEARLRCSPMKGHSHVYWYRQLPEEGLKFMVYLQKENIIDESGMPKERFSAEFPKEGPSILRIQQVVRGDSAAYFCASSPLQGNTDTQYFGPGTRLTVL.

The CDR3 DNA sequence: TGTGCCAGCAGACCCGGGACCGAACATAGCAATCAGCCCCAGCATTTT. Protein product: CASRPGTEHSNQPQHF. The genes are TRBV6-6 and TRBJ1-5, with a possible D match to TRBD1 (5 bases). V shed 6 bases and J shed 0 bases, with 15 bases lying between them. The CDR3 is made up of 16 amino acids. Germline values: CDR1 MNHNY, CDR2 SVGAGI (reference sequence).

Concerning this clone: Other DNA sequences in the sample encode the same CDR3. This chain links TRBV2 with TRBJ2-7, with no clear D. V lost 3 bases and J lost 7, with 7 bases in between. The CDR3 sequence is 11 residues long. The germline V gene has CDR1 SNHLY and CDR2 FYNNEI. CDR3 region: CASSEGFEQYF. The DNA for the CDR3 is TGTGCCAGCAGTGAGGGATTTGAGCAGTACTTC.